These T cell receptor beta chains were read from a single sample in a study of blood T cell repertoires in COVID-19. Libraries were prepared by immunoSEQ multiplex PCR; TCRdb keeps only in-frame clonotypes and omits some of them. The profile shows fewer than 250,000 clones, 70% to 90% of them singletons. The sample consisted of PBMCs or T cells enriched from blood (not recorded which). These receptors all come from a woman aged 45 to 65 with acute COVID-19. CDR3s leave out the opening cysteine and the closing phenylalanine or tryptophan.

v_gene	j_gene	CDR3aa
TRBV6-5	TRBJ1-5	ASSYSQNSNQPQH
TRBV13	TRBJ2-7	ASSLDGQGASYEQY
TRBV6-5	TRBJ1-5	ASRTGGGQPQH
TRBV9	TRBJ2-7	ASSVAGSQREQY
TRBV9	TRBJ2-7	ASSAPGQGILEQY
TRBV5-1	TRBJ2-2	ASSLDRNTGELF
TRBV4-1	TRBJ1-5	ASSPTVVGNQPQH
TRBV30	TRBJ1-1	AWSVRRDTEAF
TRBV5-1	TRBJ1-4	ASSLARDRGEKLF
TRBV21-1	TRBJ1-4	ASSSQAGGNNEKLF
TRBV6-5	TRBJ2-7	ASSKGRSSYEQY